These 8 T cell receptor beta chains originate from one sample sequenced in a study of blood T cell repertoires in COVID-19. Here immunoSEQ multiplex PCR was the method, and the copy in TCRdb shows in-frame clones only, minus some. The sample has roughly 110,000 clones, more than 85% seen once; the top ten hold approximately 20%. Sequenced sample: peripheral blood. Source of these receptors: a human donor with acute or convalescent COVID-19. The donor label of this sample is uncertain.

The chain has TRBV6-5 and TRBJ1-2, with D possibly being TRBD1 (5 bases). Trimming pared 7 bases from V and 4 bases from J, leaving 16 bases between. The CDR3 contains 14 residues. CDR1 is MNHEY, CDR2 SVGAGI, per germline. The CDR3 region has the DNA TGTGCCAGCAACATGGAAGGGGCGGTCTATGGCTACACCTTC. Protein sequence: CASNMEGAVYGYTF.

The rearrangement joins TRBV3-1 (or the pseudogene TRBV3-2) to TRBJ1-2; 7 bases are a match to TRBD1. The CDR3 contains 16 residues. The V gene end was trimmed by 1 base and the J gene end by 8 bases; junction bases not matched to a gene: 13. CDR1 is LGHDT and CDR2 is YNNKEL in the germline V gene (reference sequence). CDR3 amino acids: CASSQGVRTGPGGYTF. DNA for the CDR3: TGTGCCAGCAGCCAAGGGGTCCGGACAGGTCCTGGGGGCTACACCTTC.

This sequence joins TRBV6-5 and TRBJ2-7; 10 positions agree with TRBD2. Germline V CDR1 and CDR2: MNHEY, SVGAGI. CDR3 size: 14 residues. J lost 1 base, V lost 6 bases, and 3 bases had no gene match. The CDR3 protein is CASRLAGGSYEQYF. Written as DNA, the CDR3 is TGTGCCAGCAGGTTAGCGGGGGGATCCTACGAGCAGTACTTC.

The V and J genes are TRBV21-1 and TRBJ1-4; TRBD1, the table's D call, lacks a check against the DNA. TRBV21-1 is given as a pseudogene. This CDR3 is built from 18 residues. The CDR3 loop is CASIQEHINQGVGEKLFF. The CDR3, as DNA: TGTGCCAGCATCCAAGAGCACATAAACCAGGGGGTCGGTGAAAAACTGTTTTTT.

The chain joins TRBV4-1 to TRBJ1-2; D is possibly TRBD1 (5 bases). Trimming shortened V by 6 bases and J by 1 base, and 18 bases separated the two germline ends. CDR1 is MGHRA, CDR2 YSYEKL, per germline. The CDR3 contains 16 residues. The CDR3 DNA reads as TGCGCCAGCAGACCGACAGCCACGGTGGTTAACTATGGCTACACCTTC. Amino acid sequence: CASRPTATVVNYGYTF.

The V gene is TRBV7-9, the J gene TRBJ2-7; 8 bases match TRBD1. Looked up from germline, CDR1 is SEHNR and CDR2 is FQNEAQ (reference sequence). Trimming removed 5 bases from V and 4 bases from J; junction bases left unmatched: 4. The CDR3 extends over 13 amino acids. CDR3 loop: CASSEQGVYEQYF. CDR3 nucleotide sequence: TGTGCCAGCAGCGAACAGGGGGTTTACGAGCAGTACTTC.

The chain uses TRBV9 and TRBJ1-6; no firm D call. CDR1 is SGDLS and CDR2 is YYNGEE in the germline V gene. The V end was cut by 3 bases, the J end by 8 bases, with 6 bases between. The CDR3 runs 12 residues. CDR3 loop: CASSAEDSPLHF. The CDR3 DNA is TGTGCCAGCAGCGCAGAGGATTCACCCCTCCACTTT.

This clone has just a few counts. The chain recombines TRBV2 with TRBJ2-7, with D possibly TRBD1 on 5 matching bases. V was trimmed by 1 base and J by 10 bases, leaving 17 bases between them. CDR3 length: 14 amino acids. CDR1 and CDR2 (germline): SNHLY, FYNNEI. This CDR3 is CASSEVQGFSLQYF. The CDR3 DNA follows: TGTGCCAGCAGTGAAGTTCAGGGTTTCTCCCTACAGTACTTC. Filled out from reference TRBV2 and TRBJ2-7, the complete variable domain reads EPEVTQTPSHQVTQMGQEVILRCVPISNHLYFYWYRQILGQKVEFLVSFYNNEISEKSEIFDDQFSVERPDGSNFTLKIRSTKLEDSAMYFCASSEVQGFSLQYFGPGTRLTVT.